Shown below are 23 T cell receptor beta chains from a single sample sequenced in a study of blood T cells in healthy people across ages. The second PCR ran roughly 6 to 12 cycles with a sample-barcoded 5' primer and J-beta primers. Each CDR3 protein is one row after TCRdb ran MiXCR on the 5' RACE reads. The data hold roughly 640,000 distinct CDR3 sequences, with approximately 30% observed a single time. Sequenced sample: blood. The receptors derive from a woman aged 80 or over in good health.

This clonotype was counted between two and nine times. The J gene is TRBJ1-1, the V gene TRBV27; 7 nucleotides agree with TRBD1. There are 14 residues in the CDR3. Trimming at V came to 7 bases and at J to 4 bases, leaving 9 bases not matched to a gene. Germline lookup yields CDR1 MNHEY and CDR2 SMNVEV (reference sequence). The CDR3 is CASNPGGGGTEAFF. The CDR3 bases are TGTGCCAGCAACCCAGGGGGGGGGGGCACTGAAGCTTTCTTT.

The chain employs TRBV6-2 or TRBV6-3 and TRBJ2-1, with D maybe TRBD2 (6 bases). Trimming removed 6 bases at V and 3 bases at J, with 18 bases between. CDR3 length: 16 amino acids. The V gene's germline CDR1 is MNHEY and CDR2 SVGEGT. The CDR3 coding sequence is TGTGCCAGCAGACTATTAGCGGAGGGTTACTACAATGAGCAGTTCTTC. Translation gives CASRLLAEGYYNEQFF.

Worth noting for this clonotype: The junction differs from germline at one of its ends, possibly a read error. The J gene is TRBJ2-1, the V gene TRBV7-7; 7 bases match TRBD1. The CDR3 runs to 15 residues. CDR1 and CDR2 from the germline V gene are SSHAT and FNYEAQ (reference sequence). The CDR3 DNA sequence: TGTGCTAGCAGCTTAGGGGACAGCAGGTACGATGAGCAGTTCTTC. This translates into CASSLGDSRYDEQFF. Drawing the rest from reference TRBV7-7 and TRBJ2-1, the complete variable domain is GAGVSQSPRYKVTKRGQDVTLRCDPISSHATLYWYQQALGQGPEFLTYFNYEAQPDKSGLPSDRFSAERPEGSISTLTIQRTEQRDSAMYRCASSLGDSRYDEQFFGPGTRLTVL.

The chain couples TRBV12-3 or TRBV12-4 to TRBJ2-3; perhaps TRBD2 as D (7 bases). The CDR3 is 15 residues long. The V and J ends lost 2 bases and 13 bases respectively, with 22 bases between them. CDR3 in amino acids: CASSLTGGRADAEYF. CDR3 in DNA: TGTGCCAGCAGTTTAACCGGGGGGCGCGCAGATGCGGAGTATTTT.

This clonotype was seen at least ten times. This rearrangement joins TRBV7-3 to TRBJ2-7; no clear D. The germline V gene encodes CDR1 SGHTA and CDR2 FQGTGA. V dropped 8 bases and J dropped 5 bases, with 13 bases sitting between them. The CDR3 is made up of 12 amino acids. The CDR3 DNA follows: TGTGCCAGCGCCGGTTGGAAGAACGAGCAGTACTTC. Translated, it gives CASAGWKNEQYF.

This clonotype has only one observation. The chain employs TRBV30 and TRBJ1-1; D not resolved. V lost 0 bases to trimming and J lost 4 bases, with 9 bases between them. CDR1 is GTSNPN and CDR2 is SVGIG in the germline V gene (reference sequence). This CDR3 comprises 13 residues. CDR3 amino acids: CAWSVEVTTEAFF. CDR3 nucleotide sequence: TGTGCCTGGAGTGTTGAGGTCACCACTGAAGCTTTCTTT.

In the case of this clonotype: It may be a read error: a sequence one base away is much more abundant. The chain carries TRBV3-1 and TRBJ2-3; 7 bases align to TRBD2. Germline lookup yields CDR1 LGHDT and CDR2 YNNKEL (reference sequence). Trimming removed 0 bases from V and 0 bases from J; junction bases left unmatched: 6. The CDR3 loop spans 17 amino acids. The CDR3 bases are TGTGCCAGCAGCCAAGAGGGGGGGTTTGGGAGCACAGATACGCAGTATTTT. It translates to CASSQEGGFGSTDTQYF.

The sample holds many counts of this clonotype. V usage is TRBV20-1 and J usage is TRBJ1-4; D is unclear. Between the trimmed V and J ends, which lost 0 bases and 12 bases, there was a span of 11 bases. CDR3 length: 12 amino acids. CDR1 and CDR2 from the germline V gene are DFQATT and SNEGSKA (reference sequence). CDR3 residues: CSARDPIGELFF. The CDR3 nucleotides are TGCAGTGCTAGAGACCCTATAGGTGAACTGTTTTTT.

V gene TRBV7-2 combines with J gene TRBJ2-2, with D uncertain. Germline V gene sequence: CDR1 SGHTA, CDR2 FQGNSA. V lost 5 bases to trimming and J lost 1 base, with 14 bases between them. CDR3 length equals 16 residues. DNA of the CDR3: TGTGCCAGCAGCCTCAGCGTCCAGAGGAACACCGGGGAGCTGTTTTTT. This sequence encodes CASSLSVQRNTGELFF.

This chain connects TRBV5-6 to TRBJ2-5, with 10 bases lining up with TRBD1. CDR3 length: 18 residues. CDR1 and CDR2 (germline): SGHDT, YYEEEE. The ends lost 5 bases at V and 4 bases at J; junction bases unmatched: 17. In nucleotides, the CDR3 is TGTGCCAGCAGATCGTTAAGGGACAGGGGAAGAATGGGAGAGACCCAGTACTTC. Protein sequence: CASRSLRDRGRMGETQYF.

This clonotype was seen a single time. The genes are TRBV29-1 and TRBJ2-3, with D possibly being TRBD1 or TRBD2 (6 bases each). Germline CDR1 is SQVTM and CDR2 is ANQGSEA. The ends were cut back, 6 bases at V and 2 bases at J, with 12 bases in the middle. The CDR3 sequence is 13 residues long. In DNA, the CDR3 is TGCAGCGTGAGGGGGGCCGTCACAGATACGCAGTATTTT. It specifies CSVRGAVTDTQYF.

This clonotype was picked up many times. The gene calls are TRBV9 and TRBJ2-3; the D gene is possibly TRBD2 (5 bases). The CDR3 contains 13 residues. V lost 4 bases and J lost 5, with 11 bases in between. Germline V gene lookup returns CDR1 SGDLS and CDR2 YYNGEE. Here the CDR3 reads CASSLSGGDTQYF. For the CDR3, the DNA is TGTGCCAGCAGCTTATCCGGAGGAGATACGCAGTATTTT.

This clonotype was observed at least ten times. The chain joins TRBV20-1 to TRBJ2-3, with 10 bases lining up with TRBD1. The germline CDR1 and CDR2 sequences are DFQATT and SNEGSKA (reference sequence). V lost 6 bases to trimming and J lost 6 bases; unmatched junction nucleotides: 9. CDR3 length: 14 amino acids. The CDR3 region is CSAPDRTGGDTQYF. CDR3 in DNA: TGCAGTGCCCCTGATAGGACAGGGGGTGATACGCAGTATTTT.

This clonotype was seen many times. The chain couples TRBV6-5 to TRBJ2-5; possibly TRBD2 for D (6 bases). The length of the CDR3 is 16 residues. V lost 6 bases, J lost 1 base, and 18 bases lay in between. The V gene's germline CDR1 is MNHEY and CDR2 SVGAGI. This chain's CDR3 is CASSRSGGISQETQYF. DNA of the CDR3: TGTGCCAGCAGCCGTTCGGGCGGGATCTCCCAAGAGACCCAGTACTTC.

This clonotype was seen more than once but under ten times. The chain couples TRBV18 to TRBJ1-1; D perhaps matches TRBD1 (5 bases). CDR3 length: 13 residues. Germline CDR1 and CDR2: KGHSH and LQKENI. Trimming shortened V by 6 bases and J by 6 bases, and 14 bases separated the two germline ends. The CDR3, as DNA: TGTGCCAGCTCGCCAGACAGAGACGCTGAAGCTTTCTTT. This gives the protein CASSPDRDAEAFF.

Regarding this clonotype: One end of the junction does not line up with germline, which may come from a read error. J is TRBJ2-3 and V is TRBV7-2; 9 bases are a match to TRBD2. The CDR3 runs 16 residues. From germline, CDR1 is SGHTA and CDR2 FQGNSA. The CDR3 DNA sequence: TGTGCCGGCAGCTTAGGAGCGGGGGGTGCCACAGATACGCAGTATTTT. It codes for CAGSLGAGGATDTQYF. The complete variable domain, with remaining parts taken from reference TRBV7-2 and TRBJ2-3, reads GAGVSQSPSNKVTEKGKDVELRCDPISGHTALYWYRQSLGQGLEFLIYFQGNSAPDKSGLPSDRFSAERTGGSVSTLTIQRTQQEDSAVYLCAGSLGAGGATDTQYFGPGTRLTVL.

About this clonotype itself: A single base separates this from a much larger clone, so it may be a read error. V usage is TRBV7-2 and J usage is TRBJ2-7; weak D call: TRBD1 (7 bases). From germline, CDR1 is SGHTA and CDR2 FQGNSA. The V and J ends lost 6 bases and 10 bases respectively, with 25 bases between them. The CDR3 is 15 amino acids. This CDR3 reads CASRGGQLSQEAQYF. CDR3 in DNA: TGTGCCAGCAGGGGGGGACAGCTTTCCCAAGAGGCCCAGTACTTC.

The chain recombines TRBV30 with TRBJ2-7; 8 positions agree with TRBD1. Germline values: CDR1 GTSNPN, CDR2 SVGIG (reference sequence). J gave up 0 bases and V 6 bases, and 4 bases lay outside the gene matches. The CDR3 runs to 13 residues. Written as DNA, the CDR3 is TGTGCCTGCCGGGACAGGAGCTCCTACGAGCAGTACTTC. Translation gives CACRDRSSYEQYF.

This clonotype occurred many times. V is TRBV27 and J is TRBJ2-7, with D unresolved. Deletions cut 2 bases from V and 6 bases from J, with 17 bases between. Germline values: CDR1 MNHEY, CDR2 SMNVEV (reference sequence). There are 15 residues in the CDR3. The CDR3 region is CASSLAVKDPLEQYF. The CDR3 DNA follows: TGTGCCAGCAGTTTAGCAGTGAAGGACCCTCTCGAGCAGTACTTC.

On this clonotype itself: Just one base apart from a much larger clone, this may be a read error. J is TRBJ1-1 and V is TRBV7-2; TRBD1 matches 7 bases. Germline-derived CDR1 and CDR2 are SGHTA and FQGNSA. With 4 bases clipped from V and 3 bases from J, the junction kept 11 bases outside the gene matches. This CDR3 has 16 residues. The CDR3 region is CASSYPTGTTYTEAFF. The CDR3 nucleotides read TGTGCCAGCAGCTACCCGACAGGGACAACGTACACTGAAGCTTTCTTT. Combining the CDR3 with reference TRBV7-2 and TRBJ1-1 gives the whole variable domain GAGVSQSPSNKVTEKGKDVELRCDPISGHTALYWYRQSLGQGLEFLIYFQGNSAPDKSGLPSDRFSAERTGGSVSTLTIQRTQQEDSAVYLCASSYPTGTTYTEAFFGQGTRLTVV.

The gene calls are TRBV4-3 and TRBJ2-7, with a weak D call TRBD2 (6 bases). CDR1 LGHNA and CDR2 YSLEER come from the germline V gene. There are 14 residues in the CDR3. V shed 0 bases and J shed 1 base, with 7 bases lying between them. The CDR3 reads CASSQERESYEQYF. The CDR3, as DNA: TGCGCCAGCAGCCAAGAGCGGGAATCCTACGAGCAGTACTTC.

This clonotype has at least ten counts. The chain combines TRBV20-1 with TRBJ1-1; D is ambiguous. The V gene lost 2 bases and the J gene lost 0 bases, with 10 bases spanning the gap. The CDR3 is made up of 14 amino acids. From germline, CDR1 is DFQATT and CDR2 SNEGSKA (reference sequence). DNA of the CDR3: TGCAGTGCTAGACAGTACTTCATGAACACTGAAGCTTTCTTT. Its protein is CSARQYFMNTEAFF.

This clonotype was seen at least ten times. The genes are TRBV20-1 and TRBJ2-7, with a tentative D call TRBD2 (7 bases). V lost 6 bases to trimming and J lost 3 bases, with 24 bases between them. The CDR3 loop spans 16 amino acids. CDR1 is DFQATT, CDR2 SNEGSKA, per germline (reference sequence). The CDR3 bases are TGCAGTGCGTCAGCCCCTAAGGGCGGGGGCTTCTACGAGCAGTACTTC. Its translation: CSASAPKGGGFYEQYF.